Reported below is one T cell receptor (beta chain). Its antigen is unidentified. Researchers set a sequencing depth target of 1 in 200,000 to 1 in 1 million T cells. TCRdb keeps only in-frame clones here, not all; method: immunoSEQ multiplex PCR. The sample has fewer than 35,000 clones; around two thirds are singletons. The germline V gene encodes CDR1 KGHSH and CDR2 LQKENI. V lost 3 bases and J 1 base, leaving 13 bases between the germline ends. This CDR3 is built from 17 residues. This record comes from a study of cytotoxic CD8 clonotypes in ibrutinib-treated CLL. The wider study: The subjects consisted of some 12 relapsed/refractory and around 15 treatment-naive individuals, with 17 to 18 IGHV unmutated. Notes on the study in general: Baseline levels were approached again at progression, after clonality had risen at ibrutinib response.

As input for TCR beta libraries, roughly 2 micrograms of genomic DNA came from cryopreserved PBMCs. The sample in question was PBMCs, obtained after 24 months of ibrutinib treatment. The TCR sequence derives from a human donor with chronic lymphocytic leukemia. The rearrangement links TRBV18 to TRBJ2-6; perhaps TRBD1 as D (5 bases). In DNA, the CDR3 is TGTGCCAGCTCACCCTTGCGCAGGGCTTCTGGGGCCAACGTCCTGACTTTC. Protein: CASSPLRRASGANVLTF. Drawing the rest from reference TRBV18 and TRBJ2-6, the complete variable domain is NAGVMQNPRHLVRRRGQEARLRCSPMKGHSHVYWYRQLPEEGLKFMVYLQKENIIDESGMPKERFSAEFPKEGPSILRIQQVVRGDSAAYFCASSPLRRASGANVLTFGAGSRLTVL.